What follows are 24 T cell receptor beta chains derived from one specimen sequenced in a study of regulatory T cells in long-lasting Graves disease. Time point described: persistent/refractory GD, antithyroid drugs over 5 years with positive TRAb. There was RNA extracted from PBMCs, and the TCR library was made from it. In building TCR beta libraries, iRepertoire HTBI primers were used together with Arm-PCR of CDR3 regions. TCRdb called the multiplex PCR reads again in MiXCR, with one record for every CDR3 protein. This table holds some 370,000 distinct CDR3 sequences, less than 25% found once. The specimen comprised peripheral blood mononuclear cells (PBMCs), sampled when the disease was refractory, from a patient treated with antithyroid drugs. The source of these receptors is a female donor with Graves disease.

This clonotype has at least ten counts. In nucleotides, the CDR3 is TGTGCCAGCAGTAACGGGGGCCGGGCAGAGACCCAGTACTTC. Translating gives CASSNGGRAETQYF. The chain couples TRBV12-3 or TRBV12-4 to TRBJ2-5; D might be TRBD1 or TRBD2, each matching 6 bases. This CDR3 has 14 amino acids. Deletions cut 5 bases from V and 4 bases from J, with 14 bases between.

The chain employs TRBV20-1 and TRBJ1-2; D might be TRBD1 (6 bases). The CDR3 runs to 14 residues. Germline loops: CDR1 DFQATT, CDR2 SNEGSKA (reference sequence). V lost 0 bases to trimming and J lost 4 bases, with 12 bases between them. CDR3 bases: TGCAGTGCTAGAGATTTTACAGGGCGCTATGGCTACACCTTC. It specifies CSARDFTGRYGYTF.

The V and J genes are TRBV14 and TRBJ1-6; no clear D. Germline V CDR1 and CDR2: SGHDN, FVKESK. This CDR3 is 15 amino acids long. Trimming shortened V by 4 bases and J by 7 bases, and 14 bases separated the two germline ends. The CDR3 nucleotides are TGTGCCAGCAGCCTAGGGCAGTTCGCGAATTCACCCCTCCACTTT. This codes for CASSLGQFANSPLHF.

The CDR3 DNA reads as TGTGCCAGCTCACCGAGGATCTCTAACTATGGCTACACCTTC. This gives the protein CASSPRISNYGYTF. This chain connects TRBV18 to TRBJ1-2, with unresolved D. The CDR3 totals 14 residues. V dropped 3 bases and J dropped 0 bases, with 8 bases sitting between them. The germline gives CDR1 KGHSH, CDR2 LQKENI.

Notes on this clonotype: This sequence may be a read error, since a much larger clone differs from it by one base. Since no conserved phenylalanine or tryptophan closes the CDR3, a read error is the likely cause. The chain recombines TRBV28 with TRBJ1-5, with unresolved D. The CDR3 loop spans 15 amino acids. V lost 5 bases to trimming and J lost 2 bases, with 13 bases between them. CDR1 and CDR2 (germline): MDHEN, SYDVKM. The CDR3 region is CASSPGTLGNQPQHI. The CDR3 coding sequence is TGTGCCAGCAGTCCGGGTACACTCGGCAATCAGCCCCAGCATATT.

This clonotype occurred a few times. The chain uses TRBV20-1 and TRBJ1-5; D gene uncertain. Between the trimmed V and J ends, which lost 3 bases and 4 bases, there was a span of 7 bases. The germline V gene has CDR1 DFQATT and CDR2 SNEGSKA (reference sequence). CDR3 length: 12 residues. The DNA of the CDR3 is TGCAGTGCTAGCTCCCTTAATCAGCCCCAGCATTTT. Translation gives CSASSLNQPQHF.

There are many counts of this clonotype. The chain carries TRBV28 and TRBJ2-7; D unresolved. Germline CDR1 MDHEN, CDR2 SYDVKM. The CDR3 runs 11 residues. Deletions cut 4 bases from V and 6 bases from J, with 7 bases between. CDR3 sequence reads: CASSSVGEQYF. The CDR3 nucleotides read TGTGCCAGCAGTTCCGTCGGCGAGCAGTACTTC.

This clonotype was observed many times. The rearrangement uses TRBV30 and TRBJ1-1; no clear D gene. Trimming pared 2 bases from V and 6 bases from J, leaving 7 bases between. The CDR3 extends over 11 amino acids. Germline V gene sequence: CDR1 GTSNPN, CDR2 SVGIG (reference sequence). The chain's CDR3 is CAWSLGPEAFF. In DNA, the CDR3 is TGTGCCTGGAGTCTAGGCCCTGAAGCTTTCTTT.

The chain is built from TRBV5-1 and TRBJ2-6, with 9 bases fitting TRBD1. The CDR3 totals 17 residues. CDR1 is SGHRS, CDR2 YFSETQ, per germline. Unmatched junction bases numbered 6, after V lost 4 bases and J lost 1 base. The CDR3 region has the DNA TGCGCCAGCAGCCCATCCGGACAGGGGTCTGGGGCCAACGTCCTGACTTTC. Protein product: CASSPSGQGSGANVLTF.

Only a few counts were recorded for this clonotype. The genes are TRBV18 and TRBJ1-1; the D is unclear. V was trimmed by 2 bases and J by 1 base, leaving 14 bases between them. Germline values: CDR1 KGHSH, CDR2 LQKENI. This CDR3 spans 16 amino acids. The CDR3 sequence is CASSPVGGGSNTEAFF. CDR3 DNA sequence: TGTGCCAGCTCACCAGTAGGTGGTGGATCGAACACTGAAGCTTTCTTT.

This clonotype was detected ten times or more. The rearrangement uses TRBV6-5 and TRBJ1-1, with 7 bases fitting TRBD1. From germline, CDR1 is MNHEY and CDR2 SVGAGI. CDR3 size: 14 residues. V lost 4 bases, J lost 6 bases, and 8 bases stayed unmatched. CDR3 sequence (DNA): TGTGCCAGCAGTTTGGACAGGTCCAGATCTGAAGCTTTCTTT. This gives the protein CASSLDRSRSEAFF.

This clonotype occurred a few times. The V gene is TRBV7-2, the J gene TRBJ1-4; a weak D match, TRBD1 (5 bases). The V end was cut by 1 base, the J end by 8 bases, with 11 bases between. The CDR3 runs 14 residues. Germline V gene lookup returns CDR1 SGHTA and CDR2 FQGNSA. The CDR3 coding sequence is TGTGCCAGCAGCTTAGGAGGGACGGGGGAAAAACTGTTTTTT. Translating gives CASSLGGTGEKLFF.

This chain joins TRBV15 and TRBJ1-5; D uncertain. This CDR3 spans 13 amino acids. CDR1 is LNHNV and CDR2 is YYDKDF in the germline V gene (reference sequence). The germline V and J ends were trimmed by 2 bases and 5 bases, with 7 bases remaining between them. CDR3 sequence reads: CATSRSGDQPQHF. The CDR3 nucleotides are TGTGCCACCAGCAGATCCGGGGATCAGCCCCAGCATTTT.

This clonotype was detected ten times or more. The chain uses TRBV29-1 and TRBJ1-2, with 9 bases matching TRBD1. CDR3 size: 12 residues. With 4 bases clipped from V and 9 bases from J, the junction kept 6 bases outside the gene matches. CDR1 SQVTM and CDR2 ANQGSEA come from the germline V gene. The CDR3 region is CSVVRQGGSYTF. CDR3 coding DNA: TGCAGCGTTGTCAGACAGGGGGGGAGCTACACCTTC.

This clonotype was detected only a few times. The V and J genes are TRBV20-1 and TRBJ2-7; 10 bases are shared with TRBD1. Germline assignment: CDR1 DFQATT and CDR2 SNEGSKA (reference sequence). The CDR3 consists of 16 residues. The V segment lost 0 bases and the J segment 0 bases; nucleotides outside the gene matches: 5. In DNA, the CDR3 is TGCAGTGCTAGAGAACCCGGGACAGGGGTCTCCTACGAGCAGTACTTC. This sequence encodes CSAREPGTGVSYEQYF.

This chain uses TRBV27 with TRBJ2-5; D ambiguous. V was pared by 4 bases and J by 5 bases, with 20 bases between. This CDR3 region has 16 residues. The germline V gene encodes CDR1 MNHEY and CDR2 SMNVEV (reference sequence). Here the CDR3 reads CASSSGPIPGGETQYF. The DNA for the CDR3 is TGTGCCAGCAGTTCCGGACCCATACCCGGTGGGGAGACCCAGTACTTC.

The CDR3 sequence: CASSQDSLTGGLSHPETQYF. CDR3 coding DNA: TGTGCCAGCAGCCAAGATTCCTTGACAGGGGGCCTTTCCCACCCAGAGACCCAGTACTTC. J is TRBJ2-5 and V is TRBV3-1; 10 bases line up with TRBD1. CDR1 and CDR2 from the germline V gene are LGHDT and YNNKEL (reference sequence). The CDR3 consists of 20 residues. J lost 4 bases, V lost 0 bases, and 17 bases had no gene match.

Concerning this clonotype: The germline gene is not matched at one end of the junction; a read error may be the cause. This chain connects TRBV6-1 to TRBJ1-4; 7 nucleotides align to TRBD1. The CDR3 is made up of 14 amino acids. From germline, CDR1 is MNHNS and CDR2 SASEGT. This CDR3 is CASTNRGYNQKLFF. For the CDR3, the DNA is TGTGCCAGCACCAACAGGGGATATAATCAAAAACTGTTTTTT.

This clonotype was seen a handful of times. The chain is built from TRBV20-1 and TRBJ2-7, with D tentatively TRBD1 or TRBD2 (5 bases each). The CDR3 contains 14 residues. Germline V gives CDR1 DFQATT, CDR2 SNEGSKA (reference sequence). The V gene lost 3 bases and the J gene lost 4 bases, with 16 bases spanning the gap. The CDR3 loop reads CSASPAGTVYEQYF. For the CDR3, the DNA is TGCAGTGCTAGTCCGGCAGGGACCGTTTACGAGCAGTACTTC.

This clonotype was recorded many times. The chain couples TRBV7-2 to TRBJ2-7; no reliable D call. V dropped 5 bases and J dropped 6 bases, with 8 bases sitting between them. The CDR3 spans 11 residues. The V gene's germline CDR1 is SGHTA and CDR2 FQGNSA. CDR3 region: CASSNRLEQYF. The CDR3 nucleotides are TGTGCCAGCAGCAACCGGCTCGAGCAGTACTTC.

In this sample, this clonotype turned up many times. The rearrangement joins TRBV12-3 or TRBV12-4 to TRBJ1-2, with 8 bases aligning to TRBD1. V gave up 1 base and J gave up 6 bases; unmatched junction bases: 10. CDR3 size: 16 residues. The CDR3 bases are TGTGCCAGCAGTTTAGGGGGGTCAGGGGGCAAAGATGGCTACACCTTC. Translating it yields CASSLGGSGGKDGYTF.

The chain recombines TRBV7-9 with TRBJ2-7; 9 nucleotides line up with TRBD2. Trimming took 6 bases from V and 3 from J; bases not matched to a gene: 9. Germline lookup yields CDR1 SEHNR and CDR2 FQNEAQ (reference sequence). The CDR3 has 15 amino acids. This CDR3 is CASSSTSGSFYEQYF. DNA of the CDR3: TGTGCCAGCAGTTCCACTAGCGGGTCCTTCTACGAGCAGTACTTC. The variable domain in full, completed from reference TRBV7-9 and TRBJ2-7, reads DTGVSQNPRHKITKRGQNVTFRCDPISEHNRLYWYRQTLGQGPEFLTYFQNEAQLEKSRLLSDRFSAERPKGSFSTLEIQRTEQGDSAMYLCASSSTSGSFYEQYFGPGTRLTVT.

This clonotype was counted at least ten times. As DNA, the CDR3 is TGTGCCAGCAGTCTGACGCCTCACACCCGGGCTGAAGCTTTCTTT. Its translation: CASSLTPHTRAEAFF. The J gene is TRBJ1-1, the V gene TRBV27; D remains unclear. CDR1 and CDR2 from the germline V gene are MNHEY and SMNVEV (reference sequence). With 5 bases removed from V and 6 bases from J, the gap between germline ends came to 19 bases. This CDR3 has 15 amino acids.

This clonotype was seen at least ten times. V usage is TRBV24-1 and J usage is TRBJ2-7; D may be TRBD1 (6 bases). Trimming removed 5 bases from V and 4 bases from J, with 11 bases in between. CDR3 size: 13 residues. Germline V gene lookup returns CDR1 KGHDR and CDR2 SFDVKD. The CDR3 coding sequence is TGTGCCACCAGTGCCACAGGGCTATACGAGCAGTACTTC. The encoded protein is CATSATGLYEQYF.